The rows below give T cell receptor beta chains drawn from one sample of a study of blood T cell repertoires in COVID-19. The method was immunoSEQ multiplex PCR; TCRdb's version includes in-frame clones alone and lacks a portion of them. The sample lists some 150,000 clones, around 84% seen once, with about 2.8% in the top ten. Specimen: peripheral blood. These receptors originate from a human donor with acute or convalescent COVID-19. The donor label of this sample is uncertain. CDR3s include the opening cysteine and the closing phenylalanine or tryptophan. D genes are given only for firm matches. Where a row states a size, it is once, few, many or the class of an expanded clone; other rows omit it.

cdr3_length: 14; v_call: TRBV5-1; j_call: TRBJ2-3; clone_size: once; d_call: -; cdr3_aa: CASSRNPAEDTQYF; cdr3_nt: TGCGCCAGCAGCAGAAACCCCGCCGAGGATACGCAGTATTTT
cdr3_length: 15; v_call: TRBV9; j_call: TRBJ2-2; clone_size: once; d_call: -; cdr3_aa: CASSTIQGNTGELFF; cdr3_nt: TGTGCCAGCAGCACTATACAGGGGAACACCGGGGAGCTGTTTTTT
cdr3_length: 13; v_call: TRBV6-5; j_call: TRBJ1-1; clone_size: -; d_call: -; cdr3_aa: CASTRPGNTEAFF; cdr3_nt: TGTGCCAGCACGCGGCCTGGGAACACTGAAGCTTTCTTT
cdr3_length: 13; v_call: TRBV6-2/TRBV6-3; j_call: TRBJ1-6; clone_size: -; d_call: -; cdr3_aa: CASSYEGVSPLHF; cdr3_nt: TGTGCCAGCAGTTACGAGGGGGTCTCACCCCTCCACTTT
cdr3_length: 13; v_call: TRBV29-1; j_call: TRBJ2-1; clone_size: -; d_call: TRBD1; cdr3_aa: CSVDRQGANEQFF; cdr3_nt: TGCAGCGTTGATAGACAGGGGGCCAATGAGCAGTTCTTC
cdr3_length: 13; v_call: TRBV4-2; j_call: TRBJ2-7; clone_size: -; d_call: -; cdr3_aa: CASSQARSDEQYF; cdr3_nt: TGTGCCAGCAGCCAAGCTCGTTCAGACGAGCAGTACTTC
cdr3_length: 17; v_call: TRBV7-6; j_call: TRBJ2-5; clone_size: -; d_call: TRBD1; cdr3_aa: CASSLAGGTGVQETQYF; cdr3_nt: TGTGCCAGCAGCTTAGCAGGGGGGACAGGGGTACAAGAGACCCAGTACTTC
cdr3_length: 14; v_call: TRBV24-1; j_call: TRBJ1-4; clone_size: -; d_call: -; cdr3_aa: CATSGAGSGEKLFF; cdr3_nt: TGTGCCACCAGTGGTGCAGGGTCGGGCGAAAAACTGTTTTTT
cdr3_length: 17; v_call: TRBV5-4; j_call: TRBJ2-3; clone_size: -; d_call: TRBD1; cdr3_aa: CASSLGAGDRYTDTQYF; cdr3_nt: TGTGCCAGCAGCTTGGGTGCAGGGGACAGGTACACAGATACGCAGTATTTT
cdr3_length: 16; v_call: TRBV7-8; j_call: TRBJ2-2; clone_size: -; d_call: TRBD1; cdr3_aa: CASNLKGQKLTGELFF; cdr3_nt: TGTGCCAGCAACCTCAAGGGACAGAAACTTACCGGGGAGCTGTTTTTT
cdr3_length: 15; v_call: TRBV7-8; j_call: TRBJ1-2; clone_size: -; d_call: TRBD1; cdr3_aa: CASSRDLGQGIGYTF; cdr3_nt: TGTGCCAGCAGCCGAGATCTAGGACAGGGTATCGGCTACACCTTC
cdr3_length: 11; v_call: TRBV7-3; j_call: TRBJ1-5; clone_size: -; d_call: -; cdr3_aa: CASSSPRPQHF; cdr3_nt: TGTGCCAGCAGCTCCCCGCGGCCCCAGCATTTT
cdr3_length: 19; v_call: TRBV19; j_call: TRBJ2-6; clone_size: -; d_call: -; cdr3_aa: CASSISDRTAFSGANVLTF; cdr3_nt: TGTGCCAGTAGTATTTCAGATCGGACAGCCTTCTCTGGGGCCAACGTCCTGACTTTC
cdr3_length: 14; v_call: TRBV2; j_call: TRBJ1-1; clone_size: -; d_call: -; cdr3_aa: CASSPPHRNTEAFF; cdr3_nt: TGTGCCAGCAGTCCGCCCCACAGGAACACTGAAGCTTTCTTT
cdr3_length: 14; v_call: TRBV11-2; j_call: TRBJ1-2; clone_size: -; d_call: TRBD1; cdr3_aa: CASSFRGRDDGYTF; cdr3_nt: TGTGCCAGCAGCTTCAGGGGGCGAGATGATGGCTACACCTTC
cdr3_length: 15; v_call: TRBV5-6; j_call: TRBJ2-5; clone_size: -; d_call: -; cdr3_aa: CASSLDTGSGETQYF; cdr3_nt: TGTGCCAGCAGCTTGGACACCGGGTCGGGAGAGACCCAGTACTTC
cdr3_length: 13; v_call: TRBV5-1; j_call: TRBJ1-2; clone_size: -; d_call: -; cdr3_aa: CASSLNRDYGYTF; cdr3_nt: TGCGCCAGCAGCTTGAACAGGGACTATGGCTACACCTTC
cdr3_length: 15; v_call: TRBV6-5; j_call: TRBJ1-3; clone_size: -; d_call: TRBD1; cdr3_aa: CASSYDRGSGNTIYF; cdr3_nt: TGTGCCAGCAGTTACGACAGGGGAAGTGGAAACACCATATATTTT
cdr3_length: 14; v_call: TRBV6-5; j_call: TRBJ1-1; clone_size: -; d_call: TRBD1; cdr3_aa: CASTSDRGLPEAFF; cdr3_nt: TGTGCCAGCACCTCGGACAGGGGGCTCCCTGAAGCTTTCTTT
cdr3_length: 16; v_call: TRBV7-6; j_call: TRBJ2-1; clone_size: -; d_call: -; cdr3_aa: CASSLLTAYSYNEQFF; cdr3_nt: TGTGCCAGCAGCCTGTTGACAGCTTACTCCTACAATGAGCAGTTCTTC
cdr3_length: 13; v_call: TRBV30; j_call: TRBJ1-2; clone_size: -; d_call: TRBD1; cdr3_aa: CAWSKTGNYGYTF; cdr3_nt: TGTGCCTGGAGCAAGACAGGGAACTATGGCTACACCTTC
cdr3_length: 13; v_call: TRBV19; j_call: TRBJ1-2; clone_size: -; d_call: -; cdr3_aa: CASSLGSHYGYTF; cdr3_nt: TGTGCCAGTAGCCTCGGGAGCCACTATGGCTACACCTTC
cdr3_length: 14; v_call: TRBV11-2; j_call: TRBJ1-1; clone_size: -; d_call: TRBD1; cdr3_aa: CASSLGQGIAEAFF; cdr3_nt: TGTGCCAGCAGCTTGGGACAGGGTATAGCTGAAGCTTTCTTT
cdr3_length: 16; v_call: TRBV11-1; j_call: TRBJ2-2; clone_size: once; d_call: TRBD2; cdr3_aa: CASSPGTSGWVGELFF; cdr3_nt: TGTGCCAGCAGCCCCGGGACTAGCGGGTGGGTCGGGGAGCTGTTTTTT
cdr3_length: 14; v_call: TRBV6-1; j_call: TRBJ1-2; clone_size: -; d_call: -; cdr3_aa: CASSERDIPYGYTF; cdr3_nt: TGTGCCAGCAGTGAAAGGGACATACCCTATGGCTACACCTTC
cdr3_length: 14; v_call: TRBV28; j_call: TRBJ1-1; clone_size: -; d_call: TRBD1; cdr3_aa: CASSLGKGAAEAFF; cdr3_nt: TGTGCCAGCAGCCTCGGGAAGGGGGCTGCTGAAGCTTTCTTT
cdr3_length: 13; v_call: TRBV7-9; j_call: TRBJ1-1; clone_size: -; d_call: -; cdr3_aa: CASSLGANTEAFF; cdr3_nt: TGTGCCAGCAGCTTAGGGGCAAACACTGAAGCTTTCTTT
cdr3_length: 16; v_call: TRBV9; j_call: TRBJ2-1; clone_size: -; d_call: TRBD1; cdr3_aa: CASSVSGTGMGNEQFF; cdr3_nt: TGTGCCAGCAGCGTATCCGGGACAGGGATGGGCAATGAGCAGTTCTTC
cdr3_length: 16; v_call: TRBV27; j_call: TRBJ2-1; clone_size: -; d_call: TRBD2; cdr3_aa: CASSPSGYSSYNEQFF; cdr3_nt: TGTGCCAGCAGTCCTAGCGGGTATAGCTCCTACAATGAGCAGTTCTTC
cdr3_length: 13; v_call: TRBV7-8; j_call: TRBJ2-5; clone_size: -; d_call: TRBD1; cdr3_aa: CASSLAPTGAPYF; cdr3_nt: TGTGCCAGCAGCTTAGCGCCAACAGGGGCTCCGTACTTC
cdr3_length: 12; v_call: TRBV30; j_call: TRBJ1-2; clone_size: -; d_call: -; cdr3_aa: CAWNREDYGYTF; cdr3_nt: TGTGCCTGGAACCGGGAGGACTATGGCTACACCTTC
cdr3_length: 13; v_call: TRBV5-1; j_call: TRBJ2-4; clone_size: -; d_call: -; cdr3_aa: CASSLQGRDIQYF; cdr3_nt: TGCGCCAGCAGCTTACAGGGTCGGGACATTCAGTACTTC
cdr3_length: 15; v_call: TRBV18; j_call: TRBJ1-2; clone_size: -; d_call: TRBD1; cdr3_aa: CASSPIPGGTYGYTF; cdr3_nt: TGTGCCAGCTCACCAATTCCAGGGGGTACCTATGGCTACACCTTC
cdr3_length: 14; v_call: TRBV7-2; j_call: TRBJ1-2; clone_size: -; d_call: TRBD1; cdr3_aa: CASSPSTGRNGYTF; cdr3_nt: TGTGCCAGCAGCCCCTCGACAGGGAGGAATGGCTACACCTTC
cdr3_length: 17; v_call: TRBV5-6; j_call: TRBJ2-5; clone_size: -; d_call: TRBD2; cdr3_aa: CASSLGLAGLYQETQYF; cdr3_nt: TGTGCCAGCAGCTTGGGTCTAGCGGGACTGTACCAAGAGACCCAGTACTTC
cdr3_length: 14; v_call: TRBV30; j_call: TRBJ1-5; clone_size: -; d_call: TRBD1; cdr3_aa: CAWNRQGSNQPQHF; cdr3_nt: TGTGCCTGGAACCGACAGGGGAGCAATCAGCCCCAGCATTTT
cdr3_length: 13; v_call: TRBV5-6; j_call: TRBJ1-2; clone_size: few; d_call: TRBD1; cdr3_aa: CASSLQGVYGYTF; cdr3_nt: TGTGCCAGCAGCCTACAGGGGGTCTATGGCTACACCTTC
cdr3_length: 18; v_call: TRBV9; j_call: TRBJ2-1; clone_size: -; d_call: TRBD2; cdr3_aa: CASSVTDTGTSGRNEQFF; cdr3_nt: TGTGCCAGCAGCGTTACTGACACCGGGACTAGCGGGAGAAATGAGCAGTTCTTC
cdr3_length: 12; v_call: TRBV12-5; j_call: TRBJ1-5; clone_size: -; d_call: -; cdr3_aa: CASAQGNQPQHF; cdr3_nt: TGTGCTAGTGCCCAGGGGAATCAGCCCCAGCATTTT
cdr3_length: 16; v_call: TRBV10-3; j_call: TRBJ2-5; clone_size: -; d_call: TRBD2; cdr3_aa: CAISDGREGDLETQYF; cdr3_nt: TGTGCCATCAGTGACGGGCGGGAGGGGGATCTGGAGACCCAGTACTTC
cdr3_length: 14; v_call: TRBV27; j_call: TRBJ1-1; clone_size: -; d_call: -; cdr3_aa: CASSLGQGGTEAFF; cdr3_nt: TGTGCCAGCAGTTTAGGCCAGGGAGGGACTGAAGCTTTCTTT